The T cell receptor (beta chain) described here comes from a study of technical replicates of blood from several donors listed by TCRdb under 2017. Comment on this clone: Its recognized antigen is unknown. No qualities accompany the bases; no much larger clone lies one base away.

Receptor amplification or capture employed the immunoSEQ multiplex PCR assay. The immuneACCESS repertoire file appears here via TCRdb, limited to in-frame rearrangements. These files lack a portion of the clones; in checked studies, under half of the deficit traces to unresolved V genes, and the cause of the others is not known. The sample table holds around 69,000 clones, of which around 97% were seen once. The ten most abundant clones make up approximately 0.2% of the sample. At the junction V is shortened by 7 bases and J by 7 bases, with 10 bases in between. Its CDR3 holds 11 amino acids, cysteine through phenylalanine. Left in the record is the CDR3 DNA by itself, 33 bases read in frame from the first base. The germline V gene supplies CDR1 ENHRY and CDR2 SYGVKD.

Recombination connected TRBV10-3 to TRBJ1-1; matching of 6 bases hints at TRBD1 as the D gene. This sequence originates from a human donor in good health. Source material: T cells isolated from PBMCs. The sequence in DNA is TGTGCCATCACACAGGGCGGTGAAGCTTTCTTT. This sequence encodes CAITQGGEAFF.